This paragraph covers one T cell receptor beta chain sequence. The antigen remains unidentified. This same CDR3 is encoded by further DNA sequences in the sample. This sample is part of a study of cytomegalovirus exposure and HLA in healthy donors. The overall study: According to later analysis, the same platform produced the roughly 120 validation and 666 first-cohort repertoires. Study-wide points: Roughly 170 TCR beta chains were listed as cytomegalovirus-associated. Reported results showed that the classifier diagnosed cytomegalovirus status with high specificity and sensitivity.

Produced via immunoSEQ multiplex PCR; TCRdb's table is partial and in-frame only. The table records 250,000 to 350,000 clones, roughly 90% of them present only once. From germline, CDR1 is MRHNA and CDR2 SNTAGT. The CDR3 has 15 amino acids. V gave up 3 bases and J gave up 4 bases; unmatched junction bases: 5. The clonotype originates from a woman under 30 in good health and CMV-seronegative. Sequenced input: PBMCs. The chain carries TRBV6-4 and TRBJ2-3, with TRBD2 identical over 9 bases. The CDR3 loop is CASSEAGGRADTQYF. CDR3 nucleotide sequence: TGTGCCAGCAGTGAGGCGGGAGGGAGGGCAGATACGCAGTATTTT.